This TCR beta chain was retrieved from a study of blood T cell repertoires in COVID-19. Study as a whole: Samples of COVID-19 (acute and convalescent) were obtained from the United States, Italy and Spain. PBMCs, B-cell-depleted T cells, or T cells provided the cDNA or gDNA that made up the material.

In the original workflow: Researchers report that nucleated cell counts were estimated from reference gene primer amplification. TCRdb's copy holds only in-frame clones and misses some; the assay was immunoSEQ multiplex PCR. V and J calls and clone size are copied from that table; D and trimming were computed from the DNA. The table has roughly 200,000 clones, about 83% seen once. The sequence was obtained from a man in his fifties or sixties who had recovered from COVID-19. Sequenced sample: peripheral blood.

CDR3: CASSLGLAGGLADTQYF. The CDR3 region has the DNA TGTGCCAGCAGCTTAGGGCTAGCGGGGGGGCTGGCAGATACGCAGTATTTT. The rearrangement links TRBV5-8 to TRBJ2-3, with 12 bases aligning to TRBD2. This CDR3 has 17 amino acids. Germline CDR1 reads SGHTS; CDR2 reads YDEGEE. V shed 2 bases and J 4 bases; nucleotides not matched to a gene: 8.